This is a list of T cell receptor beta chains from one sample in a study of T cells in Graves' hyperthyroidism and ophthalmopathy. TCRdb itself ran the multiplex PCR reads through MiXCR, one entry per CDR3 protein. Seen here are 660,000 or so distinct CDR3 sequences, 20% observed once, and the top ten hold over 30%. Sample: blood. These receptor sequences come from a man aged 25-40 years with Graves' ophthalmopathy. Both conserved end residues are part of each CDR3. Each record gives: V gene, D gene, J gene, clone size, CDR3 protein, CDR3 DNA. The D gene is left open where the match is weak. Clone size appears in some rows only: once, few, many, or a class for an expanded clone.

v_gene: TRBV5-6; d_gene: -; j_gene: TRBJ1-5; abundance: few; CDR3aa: CASSCPPRASNQPQHF; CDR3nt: TGTGCCAGCAGCTGTCCCCCTCGTGCGAGCAATCAGCCCCAGCATTTT
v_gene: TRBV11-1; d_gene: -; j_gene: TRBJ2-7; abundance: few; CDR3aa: CASSLEDSPFPGEQYF; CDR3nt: TGTGCCAGCAGCTTAGAGGACTCCCCTTTTCCGGGAGAGCAGTACTTC
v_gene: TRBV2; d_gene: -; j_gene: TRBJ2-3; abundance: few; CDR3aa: CASSEIRSTGDTQYF; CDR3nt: TGTGCCAGCAGTGAAATCCGGAGTACAGGGGATACGCAGTATTTT
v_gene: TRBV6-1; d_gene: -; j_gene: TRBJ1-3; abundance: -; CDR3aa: CASSRTVGSGNTIYF; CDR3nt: TGTGCCAGCAGTCGGACGGTCGGATCTGGAAACACCATATATTTT
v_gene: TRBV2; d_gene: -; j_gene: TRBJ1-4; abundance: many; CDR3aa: CASSESRAGATNEKLFF; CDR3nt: TGTGCCAGCAGTGAATCGCGGGCAGGTGCAACTAATGAAAAACTGTTTTTT
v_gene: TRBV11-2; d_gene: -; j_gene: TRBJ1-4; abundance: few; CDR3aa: CASSLVPAGMDFNEKLFF; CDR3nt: TGTGCCAGCAGCTTAGTTCCCGCGGGCATGGATTTTAATGAAAAACTGTTTTTT
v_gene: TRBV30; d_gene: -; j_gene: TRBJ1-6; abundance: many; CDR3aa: CAQRAGVNSPLHF; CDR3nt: TGTGCCCAAAGGGCAGGTGTAAATTCACCCCTCCACTTT
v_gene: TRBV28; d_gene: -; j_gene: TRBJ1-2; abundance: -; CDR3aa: CATRGDRGDTF; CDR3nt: TGTGCCACCCGGGGGGACCGCGGGGACACCTTC
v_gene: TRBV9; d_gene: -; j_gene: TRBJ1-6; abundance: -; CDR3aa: CASSVGGQTNSPLHF; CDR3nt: TGTGCCAGCAGCGTAGGTGGTCAGACCAATTCACCCCTCCACTTT
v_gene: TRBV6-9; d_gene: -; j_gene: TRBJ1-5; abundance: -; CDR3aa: CASSYSLGGRNQPQHF; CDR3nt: TGTGCCAGCAGTTATAGCCTCGGGGGGCGTAATCAGCCCCAGCATTTT
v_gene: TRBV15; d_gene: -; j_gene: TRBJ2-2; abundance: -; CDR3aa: CATSRDSGELFF; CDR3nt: TGTGCCACCAGCAGAGATAGCGGGGAGCTGTTTTTT
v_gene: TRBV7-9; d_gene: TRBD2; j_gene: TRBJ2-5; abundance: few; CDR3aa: CASSLDGAGVGETQYF; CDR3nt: TGTGCCAGCAGCTTAGATGGTGCGGGGGTGGGAGAGACCCAGTACTTC
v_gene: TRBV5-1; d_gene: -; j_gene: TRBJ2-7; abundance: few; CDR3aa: CASSFSSSPYEQYF; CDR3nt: TGCGCCAGCAGCTTCTCTAGCTCCCCCTACGAGCAGTACTTC
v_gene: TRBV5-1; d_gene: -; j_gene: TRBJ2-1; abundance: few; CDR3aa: CASSLLDSPLNEQFF; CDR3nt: TGCGCCAGCAGTCTTTTGGACAGCCCCTTGAATGAGCAGTTCTTC
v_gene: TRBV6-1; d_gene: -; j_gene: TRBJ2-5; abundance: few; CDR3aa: CASIPESLYQETQYF; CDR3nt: TGTGCCAGCATCCCGGAGAGCCTGTACCAAGAGACCCAGTACTTC
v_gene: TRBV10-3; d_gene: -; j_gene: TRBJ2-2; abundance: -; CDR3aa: CAISETGGTGELFF; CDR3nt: TGTGCCATCAGTGAGACAGGAGGCACCGGGGAGCTGTTTTTT
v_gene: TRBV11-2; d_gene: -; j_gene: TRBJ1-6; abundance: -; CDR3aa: CASSLAEGFNSPLHF; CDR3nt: TGTGCCAGCAGCTTAGCGGAGGGTTTTAATTCACCCCTCCACTTT
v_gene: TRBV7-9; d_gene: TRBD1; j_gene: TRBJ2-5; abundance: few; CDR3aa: CAGGQGAEETQYF; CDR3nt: TGTGCCGGGGGACAGGGGGCGGAAGAGACCCAGTACTTC
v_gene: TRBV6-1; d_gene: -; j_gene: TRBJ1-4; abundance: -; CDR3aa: CASSPDGFRLFF; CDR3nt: TGTGCCAGCAGCCCCGATGGTTTCCGCCTGTTTTTT
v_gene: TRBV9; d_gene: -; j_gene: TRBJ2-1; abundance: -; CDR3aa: CASSVGGGALYNEQFF; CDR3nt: TGTGCCAGCAGCGTAGGGGGGGGGGCATTATACAATGAGCAGTTCTTC
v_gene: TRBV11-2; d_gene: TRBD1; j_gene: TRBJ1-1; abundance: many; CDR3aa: CASRPHEGQGRMGDTEAFF; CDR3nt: TGTGCCAGCAGGCCTCATGAGGGACAGGGGCGAATGGGGGACACTGAAGCTTTCTTT
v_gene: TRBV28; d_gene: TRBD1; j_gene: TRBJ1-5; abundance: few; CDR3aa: CANGQVPNQPQHF; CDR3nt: TGTGCCAACGGACAGGTCCCCAATCAGCCCCAGCATTTT
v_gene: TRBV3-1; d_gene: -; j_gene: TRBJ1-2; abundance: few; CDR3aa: CASSQGGTNYGYTF; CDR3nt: TGTGCCAGCAGCCAGGGCGGGACTAACTATGGCTACACCTTC
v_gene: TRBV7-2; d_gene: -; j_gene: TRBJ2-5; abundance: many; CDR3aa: CASSLRGRRVEETQYF; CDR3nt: TGTGCCAGCAGCTTACGGGGACGGCGGGTGGAAGAGACCCAGTACTTC
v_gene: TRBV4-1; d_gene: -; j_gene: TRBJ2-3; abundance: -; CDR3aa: CASSQGIADTQYF; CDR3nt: TGCGCCAGCAGCCAAGGAATCGCCGATACGCAGTATTTT
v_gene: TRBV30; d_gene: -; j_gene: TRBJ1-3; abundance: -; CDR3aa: CAWSGSRVTGNTIYF; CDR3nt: TGTGCCTGGAGTGGGAGCAGGGTCACTGGAAACACCATATATTTT
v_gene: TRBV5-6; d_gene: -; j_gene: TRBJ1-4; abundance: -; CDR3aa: CASNEKEAGYEKLFF; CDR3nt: TGTGCCAGCAACGAGAAAGAGGCTGGCTATGAAAAACTGTTTTTT
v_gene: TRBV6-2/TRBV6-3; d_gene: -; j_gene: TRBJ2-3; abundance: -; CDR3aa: CASIVDTQYF; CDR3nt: TGTGCCAGCATCGTAGATACGCAGTATTTT
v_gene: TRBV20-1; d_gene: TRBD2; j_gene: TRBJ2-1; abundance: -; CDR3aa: CSAVTGTSPYNEQFF; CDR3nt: TGCAGTGCTGTAACCGGGACTAGCCCATACAATGAGCAGTTCTTC
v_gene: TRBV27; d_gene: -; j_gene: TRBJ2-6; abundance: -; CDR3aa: CASGSGFSGANVLTF; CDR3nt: TGTGCCAGCGGGTCCGGTTTTTCAGGGGCCAACGTCCTGACTTTC
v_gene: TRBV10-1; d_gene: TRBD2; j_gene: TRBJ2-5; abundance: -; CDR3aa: CASSESGLAGGRQETQYF; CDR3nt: TGCGCCAGCAGTGAGTCGGGCCTAGCGGGAGGACGGCAAGAGACCCAGTACTTC
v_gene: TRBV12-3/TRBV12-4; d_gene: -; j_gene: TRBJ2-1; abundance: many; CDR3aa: CASSSGLRSYNEQFF; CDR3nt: TGTGCCAGCAGTTCGGGACTCCGCTCCTACAATGAGCAGTTCTTC
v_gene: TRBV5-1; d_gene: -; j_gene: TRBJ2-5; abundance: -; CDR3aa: CASSLDESWETQYF; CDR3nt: TGCGCCAGCAGCCTGGACGAGTCTTGGGAGACCCAGTACTTC
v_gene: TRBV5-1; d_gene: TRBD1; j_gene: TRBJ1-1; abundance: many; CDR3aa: CASSFAGTGSRNTEAFF; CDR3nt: TGCGCCAGCAGCTTCGCCGGGACAGGATCAAGGAACACTGAAGCTTTCTTT
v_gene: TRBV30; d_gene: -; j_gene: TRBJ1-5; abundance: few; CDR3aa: CAWSVRPGQPQHF; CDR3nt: TGTGCCTGGAGTGTACGGCCTGGTCAGCCCCAGCATTTT
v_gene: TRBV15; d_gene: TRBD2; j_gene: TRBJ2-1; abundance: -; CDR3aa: CATSRDGGRINEQFF; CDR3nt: TGTGCCACCAGCAGAGATGGCGGGAGGATAAATGAGCAGTTCTTC
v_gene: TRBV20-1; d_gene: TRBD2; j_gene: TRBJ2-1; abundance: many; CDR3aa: CSAANGGRAYNEQFF; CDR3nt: TGCAGTGCTGCAAACGGGGGGAGGGCCTACAATGAGCAGTTCTTC
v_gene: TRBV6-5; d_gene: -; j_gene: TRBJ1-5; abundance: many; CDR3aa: CASSYSIPGFGNQPQHF; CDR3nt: TGTGCCAGCAGTTACTCGATTCCGGGTTTCGGCAATCAGCCCCAGCATTTT
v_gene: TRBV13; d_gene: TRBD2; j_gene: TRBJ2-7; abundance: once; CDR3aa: CASSHIVAGGRSSYEQYF; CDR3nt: TGTGCCAGCAGCCACATAGTAGCGGGAGGGCGCAGCTCCTACGAGCAGTACTTC
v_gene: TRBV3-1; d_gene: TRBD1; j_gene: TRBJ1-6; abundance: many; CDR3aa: CASSHRDRGFYNSPLHF; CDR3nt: TGTGCCAGCAGCCACAGGGACAGGGGATTCTATAATTCACCCCTCCACTTT
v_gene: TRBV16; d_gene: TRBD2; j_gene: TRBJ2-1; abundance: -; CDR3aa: CASSQTSGDNNEQFF; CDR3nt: TGTGCCAGCAGCCAGACTAGCGGAGATAACAATGAGCAGTTCTTC
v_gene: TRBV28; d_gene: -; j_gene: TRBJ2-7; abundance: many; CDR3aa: CASSSEGHSTYEQYF; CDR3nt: TGTGCCAGCAGTTCGGAGGGCCACAGCACTTACGAGCAGTACTTC
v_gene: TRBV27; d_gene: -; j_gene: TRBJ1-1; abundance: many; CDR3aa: CASSLLMGNTEAFF; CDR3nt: TGTGCCAGCAGTTTATTGATGGGGAACACTGAAGCTTTCTTT
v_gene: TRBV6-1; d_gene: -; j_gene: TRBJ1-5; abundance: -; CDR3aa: CASTQSVPNQPQHF; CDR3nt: TGTGCCAGCACCCAATCCGTCCCCAATCAGCCCCAGCATTTT
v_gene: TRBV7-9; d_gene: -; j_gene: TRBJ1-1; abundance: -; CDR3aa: CASSFEWGRNTEAFF; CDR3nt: TGTGCCAGCAGCTTCGAATGGGGCAGAAACACTGAAGCTTTCTTT
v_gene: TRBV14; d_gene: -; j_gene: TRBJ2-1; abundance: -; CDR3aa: CASSQGGGSGNSYNEQFF; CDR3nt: TGTGCCAGCAGCCAAGGGGGTGGTAGCGGAAACTCCTACAATGAGCAGTTCTTC
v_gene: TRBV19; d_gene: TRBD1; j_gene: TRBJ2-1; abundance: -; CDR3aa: CASSTNRGRGKNPYNEQFF; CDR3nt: TGTGCCAGTAGTACCAACAGGGGGCGCGGTAAGAATCCCTACAATGAGCAGTTCTTC
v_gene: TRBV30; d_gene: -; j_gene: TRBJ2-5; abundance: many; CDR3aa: CAWSVGPGETQYF; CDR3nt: TGTGCCTGGAGTGTAGGGCCAGGAGAGACCCAGTACTTC
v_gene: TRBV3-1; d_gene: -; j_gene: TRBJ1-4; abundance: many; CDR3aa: CASSLSLHRGEKLFF; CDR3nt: TGTGCCAGCAGCCTCTCTCTCCATCGGGGTGAAAAACTGTTTTTT
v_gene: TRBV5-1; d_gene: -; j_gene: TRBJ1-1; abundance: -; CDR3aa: CASSLLGQMNTEAFF; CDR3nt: TGCGCCAGCAGCTTGTTGGGACAAATGAACACTGAAGCTTTCTTT
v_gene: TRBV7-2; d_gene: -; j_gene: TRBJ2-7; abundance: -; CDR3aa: CASSSTIQVYEQYF; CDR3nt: TGTGCCAGCAGCTCAACAATACAGGTGTATGAGCAGTACTTC
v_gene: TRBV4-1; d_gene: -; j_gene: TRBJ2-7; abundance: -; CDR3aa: CASSQGVDPTEQYF; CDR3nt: TGCGCCAGCAGCCAAGGAGTTGATCCTACCGAGCAGTACTTC
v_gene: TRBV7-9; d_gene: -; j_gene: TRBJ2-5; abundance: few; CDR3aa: CASSLIGTREQETQYF; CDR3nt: TGTGCCAGCAGCTTAATCGGGACAAGAGAGCAAGAGACCCAGTACTTC
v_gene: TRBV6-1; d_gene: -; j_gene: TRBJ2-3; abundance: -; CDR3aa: CASSPGWAYTDTQYF; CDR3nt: TGTGCCAGCAGTCCCGGCTGGGCTTACACAGATACGCAGTATTTT